The 29 T cell receptor beta chains below all came from one sample that was sequenced in a study of T cell clonality in common variable immunodeficiency. Measured with immunoSEQ multiplex PCR; TCRdb has only the in-frame clones, and not every one. The profile covers 50,000 to 65,000 clones, none occurring a single time. The source material was peripheral blood mononuclear cells. The receptors were gathered from a person aged 18 to 70 in good health.

At least ten counts were recorded for this clone. From the germline J gene comes the end of the CDR3, since the read stops 3 residues before it. V usage is TRBV6-2 or TRBV6-3 and J usage is TRBJ2-3, with TRBD1 matching 7 bases. CDR1 and CDR2 (germline): MNHEY, SVGEGT. The junction had 10 bases not matched to a gene; V was cut back by 6 bases and J by 4 bases. The CDR3 has 15 residues. The DNA read from the CDR3 is TGTGCCAGCAGACTCCCTGCACAGGGGTCAGATACG. This translates into CASRLPAQGSDT. The CDR3 in full is CASRLPAQGSDTQYF.

This clone was picked up many times. Sequencing ends 3 residues short of the CDR3 end; the germline J gene provides the rest. The V and J genes are TRBV2 and TRBJ2-3, with D possibly TRBD1 on 6 matching bases. Trimming took 3 bases from V and 2 from J, leaving 12 bases between them. This CDR3 spans 15 amino acids. Germline V gene lookup returns CDR1 SNHLY and CDR2 FYNNEI. The CDR3 reads CASSDEGVATDTQYF. Partial CDR3 DNA: TGTGCCAGCAGTGATGAGGGGGTAGCCACAGATACG.

This clone was recorded at least ten times. Coverage ceases 3 residues before the CDR3 finishes, and the germline J gene fills in the end. The chain uses TRBV7-9 and TRBJ1-2, with 9 bases lining up with TRBD1. Germline loops: CDR1 SEHNR, CDR2 FQNEAQ (reference sequence). V trimming: 1 base; J trimming: 7 bases; junction bases outside the gene matches: 4. The CDR3 spans 14 residues. The CDR3 sequence is CASSLGDRAVGYTF. Incomplete CDR3 DNA: TGTGCCAGCAGCTTAGGGGACAGGGCCGTTGGC. The variable domain in full, with the rest retrieved from reference TRBV7-9 and TRBJ1-2, is DTGVSQNPRHKITKRGQNVTFRCDPISEHNRLYWYRQTLGQGPEFLTYFQNEAQLEKSRLLSDRFSAERPKGSFSTLEIQRTEQGDSAMYLCASSLGDRAVGYTFGSGTRLTVV.

There are many counts of this clone. Read sequence stops 3 residues before the CDR3 end, and the germline J gene provides the missing end. The rearrangement links TRBV4-1 to TRBJ2-3, with 7 bases that match TRBD2. Germline CDR1 MGHRA, CDR2 YSYEKL. V gave up 3 bases and J gave up 0 bases; unmatched junction bases: 3. This CDR3 is built from 15 residues. The CDR3 DNA, read in part, is TGCGCCAGCAGCCACTTTAGCGGGAGCACAGATACG. This encodes CASSHFSGSTDT. The entire CDR3 sequence reads CASSHFSGSTDTQYF.

This clone came up many times. The missing CDR3 end, 3 residues past where the read stops, is filled in from the germline J gene. This rearrangement joins TRBV19 to TRBJ2-3, with 7 bases fitting TRBD2. V trimming: 7 bases; J trimming: 3 bases; junction bases outside the gene matches: 10. This CDR3 spans 15 amino acids. Germline V CDR1 and CDR2: LNHDA, SQIVND (reference sequence). CDR3 bases read: TGTGCCAGTACTCGCGGGAGTTATGGTACAGATACG. Amino acids: CASTRGSYGTDT. Given in full, the CDR3 is CASTRGSYGTDTQYF.

Ten or more counts support this clone. The observed sequence ends 3 residues before the CDR3 terminus, with the missing tail filled in from the germline J gene. The chain recombines TRBV7-3 with TRBJ2-1, with 8 bases aligning to TRBD2. The CDR3 contains 14 residues. The V gene's germline CDR1 is SGHTA and CDR2 FQGTGA. V shed 5 bases, J shed 9 bases, and the junction held 9 bases outside the gene matches. The covered CDR3 bases are TGTGCCAGCAGCAAGGACCAAAGCGGGAGTGAG. Its protein is CASSKDQSGSE. The full CDR3 protein reads CASSKDQSGSEQFF.

This clone was seen only a few times. The DNA ends 3 residues before the CDR3 does, and the rest of the CDR3 is filled in from the germline J gene. The rearrangement uses TRBV5-1 and TRBJ2-7, with 10 bases lining up with TRBD2. There are 15 residues in the CDR3. With 5 bases clipped from V and 2 bases from J, the junction kept 7 bases outside the gene matches. Germline V gene lookup returns CDR1 SGHRS and CDR2 YFSETQ. This chain's CDR3 is CASSLAGGLPYEQYF. The covered CDR3 bases are TGCGCCAGCAGTTTAGCGGGAGGTCTACCCTACGAG.

This chain's CDR3 is CASSLLAGYNDYTF. The part of the CDR3 DNA that was read is TGTGCCAGCTCTTTACTAGCGGGGTACAATGAC. The chain is built from TRBV19 and TRBJ1-2, with no clear D. Read data end 3 residues before the CDR3 end; the end is taken from the germline J gene. Germline CDR1 and CDR2: LNHDA and SQIVND (reference sequence). The length of the CDR3 is 14 residues.

This clone came up many times. Coverage ceases 3 residues before the CDR3 finishes, and the germline J gene fills in the end. The chain joins TRBV4-1 to TRBJ2-3, with 8 bases aligning to TRBD1. The germline V gene has CDR1 MGHRA and CDR2 YSYEKL. V shed 1 base and J 4 bases; nucleotides not matched to a gene: 4. This CDR3 region has 15 residues. Partial CDR3 DNA: TGCGCCAGCAGCCAAGTCCCAGGGGGCCCAGATACG. Its translation: CASSQVPGGPDT. From start to end, the CDR3 is CASSQVPGGPDTQYF.

The table lists this clone with many counts. Sequencing ends 3 residues short of the CDR3 end; the germline J gene provides the rest. This chain connects TRBV11-2 to TRBJ1-5; no firm D call. V was clipped by 4 bases and J by 7 bases, with 8 bases between them. The CDR3 runs 12 residues. Looked up from germline, CDR1 is SGHAT and CDR2 is FQNNGV. The CDR3 here is CASSSLGQPQHF. CDR3 DNA, as far as it was read: TGTGCCAGCAGCTCTTTGGGCCAGCCC.

About this clone: The read ends 3 residues shy of where the CDR3 ends; the end is completed using the germline J gene. This sequence joins TRBV19 and TRBJ2-1; 8 nucleotides agree with TRBD2. There are 16 residues in the CDR3. The junction had 13 bases not matched to a gene; V was cut back by 5 bases and J by 7 bases. Looked up from germline, CDR1 is LNHDA and CDR2 is SQIVND (reference sequence). The CDR3 reads CASSLTSGGGLNEQFF. The sequenced CDR3 bases are TGTGCCAGTAGTTTAACTAGCGGAGGGGGGTTGAATGAG. Supplemented by reference TRBV19 and TRBJ2-1, the full variable domain reads DGGITQSPKYLFRKEGQNVTLSCEQNLNHDAMYWYRQDPGQGLRLIYYSQIVNDFQKGDIAEGYSVSREKKESFPLTVTSAQKNPTAFYLCASSLTSGGGLNEQFFGPGTRLTVL.

This clone was seen many times. The read is 3 residues too short to cover the CDR3 end, so that end is filled in from the germline J gene. The chain has TRBV5-1 and TRBJ2-1; D might be TRBD1 (6 bases). The CDR3 runs 14 residues. V lost 0 bases and J 9 bases, leaving 13 bases between the germline ends. Germline lookup yields CDR1 SGHRS and CDR2 YFSETQ. CDR3 DNA, as far as it was read: TGCGCCAGCAGCTTGGACAGGGAAGGGGCTGAG. Its protein product is CASSLDREGAE. The whole CDR3 reads CASSLDREGAEQFF.

This clone was counted ten times or more. The read gets to within 3 residues of the CDR3 end, and the germline J gene fills in the rest. The chain uses TRBV2 and TRBJ2-1; perhaps TRBD2 as D (5 bases). The CDR3 totals 14 residues. Germline-derived CDR1 and CDR2 are SNHLY and FYNNEI. V was pared by 0 bases and J by 5 bases, with 8 bases between. Incomplete CDR3 DNA: TGTGCCAGCAGTGAAGCCCGGGGAAACAATGAG. Its protein is CASSEARGNNE. The CDR3, in full, reads CASSEARGNNEQFF.

This clone was counted ten times or more. The read ends 3 residues before the CDR3 terminus; that terminus is restored from the germline J gene. J is TRBJ2-4 and V is TRBV20-1, with D tentatively TRBD1 or TRBD2 (5 bases each). CDR1 and CDR2 (germline): DFQATT, SNEGSKA (reference sequence). Between the trimmed V and J ends, which lost 0 bases and 5 bases, there was a span of 11 bases. The CDR3 consists of 14 residues. The CDR3 sequence is CSARDLRGENIQYF. The part of the CDR3 DNA that was read is TGCAGTGCTAGAGATCTGAGAGGGGAAAACATT.

This clone has at least ten counts. The CDR3 end lies 3 residues beyond the end of the read and is filled in from the germline J gene. The J gene is TRBJ2-3, the V gene TRBV30; TRBD2 might be the D (6 bases). Looked up from germline, CDR1 is GTSNPN and CDR2 is SVGIG (reference sequence). V lost 4 bases and J 5 bases, leaving 19 bases between the germline ends. The CDR3 runs to 15 residues. CDR3 residues: CAWNIGTAGRDTQYF. The part of the CDR3 DNA that was read is TGTGCCTGGAATATTGGGACTGCGGGGAGAGATACG. Supplemented by reference TRBV30 and TRBJ2-3, the full variable domain reads SQTIHQWPATLVQPVGSPLSLECTVEGTSNPNLYWYRQAAGRGLQLLFYSVGIGQISSEVPQNLSASRPQDRQFILSSKKLLLSDSGFYLCAWNIGTAGRDTQYFGPGTRLTVL.

This clone was observed many times. The read halts 3 residues ahead of the CDR3 end, with the missing end drawn from the germline J gene. This chain connects TRBV5-1 to TRBJ2-4, with no clear D. Trimming cost V 2 bases and J 2 bases, with 11 bases left between them. The CDR3 extends over 15 amino acids. The germline gives CDR1 SGHRS, CDR2 YFSETQ. CDR3 DNA, as far as it was read: TGCGCCAGCAGCTTTAATTGGGCAACCAAAAACATT. It codes for CASSFNWATKNI. The full CDR3 is CASSFNWATKNIQYF.

This clone was seen repeatedly, ten times or more. The CDR3 is cut off 3 residues early in the read; its end comes from the germline J gene. The V call is TRBV13, the J call TRBJ2-7; no firm D call. CDR1 is PRHDT and CDR2 is FYEKMQ in the germline V gene (reference sequence). The CDR3 is made up of 13 amino acids. Deletions cut 2 bases from V and 3 bases from J, with 8 bases between. The CDR3 loop is CASSLHKYYEQYF. The DNA read from the CDR3 is TGTGCCAGCAGCTTACACAAGTACTACGAG.

The sample holds many counts of this clone. The read ends 3 residues early relative to the CDR3; the germline J gene fills the gap. The J gene is TRBJ1-4, the V gene TRBV5-1; 7 positions agree with TRBD1. Per germline, CDR1 SGHRS and CDR2 YFSETQ. V shed 4 bases and J 8 bases; nucleotides not matched to a gene: 5. The CDR3 has 13 amino acids. Partial CDR3 DNA: TGCGCCAGCAGCACGGGGACAGCAGAAAAA. Protein sequence: CASSTGTAEK. The entire CDR3 is CASSTGTAEKLFF.

This clone has ten or more counts. The CDR3 end lies 3 residues beyond the end of the read and is filled in from the germline J gene. Other DNA sequences in this sample translate to the same CDR3. The V and J genes are TRBV6-1 and TRBJ1-5; weak D call: TRBD1 (6 bases). Trimming cost V 3 bases and J 0 bases, with 9 bases left between them. Per germline, CDR1 MNHNS and CDR2 SASEGT. This CDR3 is built from 15 residues. CDR3 loop: CASSETGYSNQPQHF. Partial CDR3 DNA: TGTGCCAGCAGTGAGACAGGTTATAGCAATCAGCCC.

This clone was counted many times. The read ends 3 residues early relative to the CDR3; the germline J gene fills the gap. This rearrangement joins TRBV11-2 to TRBJ2-5; weak D call: TRBD1 (7 bases). CDR1 and CDR2 from the germline V gene are SGHAT and FQNNGV. This CDR3 has 14 residues. Trimming cost V 5 bases and J 2 bases, with 12 bases left between them. CDR3 bases read: TGTGCCAGCAGCAAATCAGGGGGGCAAGAGACC. It yields the protein CASSKSGGQET. The whole CDR3 region reads CASSKSGGQETQYF.

There are many counts of this clone. The CDR3 extends 3 residues past the end of the read, so its final part is completed from the germline J gene. The chain links TRBV20-1 to TRBJ2-3; possible D gene TRBD2, 6 bases. With 6 bases removed from V and 0 bases from J, the gap between germline ends came to 16 bases. Germline CDR1 and CDR2: DFQATT and SNEGSKA (reference sequence). The CDR3 sequence is 15 residues long. The sequenced CDR3 bases are TGCAGTGCCATACTAGGCGGAGGGAGCACAGATACG. Amino acids: CSAILGGGSTDT. The whole CDR3 reads CSAILGGGSTDTQYF.

This clone came up many times. The read falls 3 residues short of the CDR3 end, and the missing part is taken from the germline J gene. This chain uses TRBV5-1 with TRBJ2-3; 8 bases line up with TRBD2. The CDR3 totals 15 residues. CDR1 is SGHRS, CDR2 YFSETQ, per germline. V shed 4 bases, J shed 4 bases, and the junction held 8 bases outside the gene matches. The chain's CDR3 is CASSLQREISDTQYF. CDR3 DNA (partial): TGCGCCAGCAGCCTTCAGCGGGAGATTTCAGATACG.

On this clone itself: Coverage ceases 3 residues before the CDR3 finishes, and the germline J gene fills in the end. The chain couples TRBV7-9 to TRBJ2-2; D may be TRBD1 (5 bases). Germline CDR1 and CDR2: SEHNR and FQNEAQ (reference sequence). CDR3 length: 15 residues. V shed 5 bases and J shed 7 bases, with 17 bases lying between them. This CDR3 is CASSRPDTVGGELFF. The sequenced part of the CDR3 DNA is TGTGCCAGCAGCCGACCGGACACGGTCGGCGGGGAG.

This clone has at least ten counts. The CDR3 end is not reached by the read, which stops 3 residues before it; the germline J gene fills it in. The chain joins TRBV5-1 to TRBJ1-2; D perhaps matches TRBD1 (5 bases). The germline CDR1 and CDR2 sequences are SGHRS and YFSETQ. This CDR3 is built from 15 residues. V was trimmed by 0 bases and J by 4 bases, leaving 13 bases between them. The DNA read from the CDR3 is TGCGCCAGCAGCTTGGAGTTGGGGGGAGGCTATGGC. Protein sequence: CASSLELGGGYG. The entire CDR3 sequence reads CASSLELGGGYGYTF.

This clone was detected ten times or more. The sequenced fragment ends 3 residues before the CDR3 boundary, so the rest is inferred from the germline J gene. This rearrangement joins TRBV10-1 to TRBJ2-3, with D possibly being TRBD2 (6 bases). Germline V CDR1 and CDR2: WNHNN, SYGVQD (reference sequence). Trimming cost V 3 bases and J 0 bases, with 7 bases left between them. CDR3 size: 14 residues. The CDR3 is CASSDGGSTDTQYF. CDR3 DNA, as far as it was read: TGCGCCAGCAGTGACGGGGGTAGCACAGATACG.

This clone was found many times. The read halts 3 residues ahead of the CDR3 end, with the missing end drawn from the germline J gene. The V call is TRBV11-2, the J call TRBJ2-1; D remains unclear. The CDR3 contains 11 residues. The V and J ends lost 5 bases and 4 bases respectively, with 3 bases between them. From germline, CDR1 is SGHAT and CDR2 FQNNGV. This CDR3 reads CASSVYNEQFF. CDR3 DNA, as far as it was read: TGTGCCAGCAGCGTATACAATGAG.

This clone was observed many times. The read halts 3 residues ahead of the CDR3 end, with the missing end drawn from the germline J gene. The V call is TRBV5-1, the J call TRBJ2-1; TRBD2 is a possible D gene (5 bases). The CDR3 totals 16 residues. CDR1 is SGHRS, CDR2 YFSETQ, per germline. The V end lost 0 bases, the J end lost 3 bases, and 13 bases lay between the germline ends. The CDR3 loop reads CASSLASSEIYNEQFF. The sequenced part of the CDR3 DNA is TGCGCCAGCAGCTTGGCCAGTAGCGAGATCTACAATGAG.

Many counts were recorded for this clone. Sequencing ends 3 residues short of the CDR3 end; the germline J gene provides the rest. V usage is TRBV30 and J usage is TRBJ1-1, with 9 bases identical to TRBD1. CDR1 is GTSNPN and CDR2 is SVGIG in the germline V gene (reference sequence). The CDR3 contains 13 residues. V shed 7 bases and J 7 bases; nucleotides not matched to a gene: 10. CDR3 in amino acids: CAFRDRADLEAFF. Partial CDR3 DNA: TGTGCCTTCCGGGACAGGGCGGATCTTGAA.

This clone was recorded many times. The read stops 3 residues short of the end of the CDR3; the missing end is completed from the germline J gene. This chain joins TRBV7-9 and TRBJ1-6; 7 bases are shared with TRBD1. CDR3 size: 14 residues. Germline CDR1 SEHNR, CDR2 FQNEAQ (reference sequence). V lost 3 bases to trimming and J lost 10 bases; unmatched junction nucleotides: 6. The CDR3 loop reads CASSLGQPWSPLHF. CDR3 DNA (partial): TGTGCCAGCAGCTTGGGACAGCCATGGTCACCC. Full variable domain (missing parts from reference TRBV7-9 and TRBJ1-6): DTGVSQNPRHKITKRGQNVTFRCDPISEHNRLYWYRQTLGQGPEFLTYFQNEAQLEKSRLLSDRFSAERPKGSFSTLEIQRTEQGDSAMYLCASSLGQPWSPLHFGNGTRLTVT.